Presented here are 32 T cell receptor beta chains from one specimen sequenced in a study of blood T cell repertoires in COVID-19. TCRdb's copy holds only in-frame clones and misses some; the assay was immunoSEQ multiplex PCR. This table has hundreds of thousands of clones, over 75% appearing once. Material for sequencing was PBMCs or T cells enriched from blood (not recorded which). The receptor set was obtained from a young woman who had recovered from COVID-19.

This chain uses TRBV9 with TRBJ1-3; D remains ambiguous. Per the germline V gene, CDR1 is SGDLS and CDR2 is YYNGEE. V lost 4 bases and J lost 0, with 8 bases in between. This CDR3 has 14 amino acids. CDR3 in DNA: TGTGCCAGCAGCCTGTACAGCTCTGGAAACACCATATATTTT. Its protein product is CASSLYSSGNTIYF.

The J gene is TRBJ2-7, the V gene TRBV7-3; weak D call: TRBD1 (5 bases). Germline assignment: CDR1 SGHTA and CDR2 FQGTGA. With 5 bases removed from V and 6 bases from J, the gap between germline ends came to 20 bases. The length of the CDR3 is 15 residues. The CDR3 DNA is TGTGCCAGCAGCGCCTCAGGGTTGCCGAGTGTCGAGCAGTACTTC. This translates into CASSASGLPSVEQYF.

The rearrangement joins TRBV5-1 to TRBJ2-1; D ambiguous. V was shortened by 3 bases and J by 0 bases, with 7 bases between the two germline ends. Looked up from germline, CDR1 is SGHRS and CDR2 is YFSETQ. CDR3 size: 14 residues. CDR3 sequence: CASSSASSYNEQFF. Written as DNA, the CDR3 is TGCGCCAGCAGCTCGGCTAGCTCCTACAATGAGCAGTTCTTC.

The chain recombines TRBV5-1 with TRBJ1-1; the match to TRBD1 covers 10 bases. Germline assignment: CDR1 SGHRS and CDR2 YFSETQ. J gave up 3 bases and V 4 bases, and 6 bases lay outside the gene matches. CDR3 size: 15 residues. As DNA, the CDR3 is TGCGCCAGCAGCCTGGAGGACAGGGGGGACACTGAAGCTTTCTTT. Translating it yields CASSLEDRGDTEAFF.

The V and J genes are TRBV18 and TRBJ2-3; 9 bases match TRBD2. The germline V gene encodes CDR1 KGHSH and CDR2 LQKENI. J was trimmed by 0 bases and V by 2 bases; bases with no gene match: 0. This CDR3 contains 15 residues. DNA for the CDR3: TGTGCCAGCTCACCAACTAGCGGGAGCACAGATACGCAGTATTTT. Translating gives CASSPTSGSTDTQYF.

The V call is TRBV5-6, the J call TRBJ1-6; D is perhaps TRBD1 (6 bases). Trimming removed 0 bases at V and 9 bases at J, with 16 bases between. The CDR3 runs 16 residues. Germline loops: CDR1 SGHDT, CDR2 YYEEEE. This CDR3 is CASSLEGHVMGSPLHF. The CDR3 DNA reads TGTGCCAGCAGCTTGGAGGGACACGTGATGGGTTCACCCCTCCACTTT.

The rearrangement uses TRBV5-1 and TRBJ2-2; 12 bases are shared with TRBD2. With 2 bases clipped from V and 11 bases from J, the junction kept 13 bases outside the gene matches. Germline V gene data show CDR1 as SGHRS and CDR2 as YFSETQ. The CDR3 spans 17 residues. The CDR3 region is CASSLPTSGGPSSELFF. CDR3 nucleotides: TGCGCCAGCAGCTTACCGACTAGCGGGGGTCCCTCGTCTGAGCTGTTTTTT.

This chain joins TRBV18 and TRBJ1-2; a weak D match, TRBD1 (5 bases). The V gene lost 6 bases and the J gene lost 7 bases, with 24 bases spanning the gap. This CDR3 contains 16 residues. Germline V gene sequence: CDR1 KGHSH, CDR2 LQKENI. The CDR3 bases are TGTGCCAGCTCTCCAATAACGACGATGGGGCCCGGTGGCTACACCTTC. Translation gives CASSPITTMGPGGYTF.

The chain has TRBV4-3 and TRBJ2-7; the D gene is possibly TRBD2 (6 bases). Per the germline V gene, CDR1 is LGHNA and CDR2 is YSLEER. The CDR3 has 13 residues. V was pared by 5 bases and J by 6 bases, with 14 bases between. This CDR3 reads CASSMKRGTEQYF. The CDR3 DNA follows: TGCGCCAGCAGCATGAAACGGGGGACCGAGCAGTACTTC.

The genes are TRBV15 and TRBJ2-1, with 7 bases aligning to TRBD1. V shed 1 base, J shed 9 bases, and the junction held 6 bases outside the gene matches. In germline, CDR1 is LNHNV, CDR2 YYDKDF (reference sequence). The CDR3 has 14 residues. The CDR3 protein is CATSRVDNRGEQFF. Here the CDR3 DNA reads TGTGCCACCAGCAGAGTGGATAACAGGGGTGAGCAGTTCTTC.

V gene TRBV4-1 combines with J gene TRBJ2-7; TRBD2 matches 7 bases. The CDR3 runs 13 residues. After removal of 6 bases from V and 4 bases from J, the junction contained 6 bases not matched to a gene. The germline gives CDR1 MGHRA, CDR2 YSYEKL. Here the CDR3 reads CASRDTGGYEQYF. The CDR3 DNA sequence: TGCGCCAGCAGGGACACGGGGGGATACGAGCAGTACTTC.

This rearrangement joins TRBV28 to TRBJ2-2, with TRBD1 identical over 8 bases. V lost 5 bases to trimming and J lost 7 bases; unmatched junction nucleotides: 9. The CDR3 is 15 amino acids. Germline CDR1 MDHEN, CDR2 SYDVKM. In nucleotides, the CDR3 is TGTGCCAGCAGTCTTCTGGGACAGGCTTACGGGGAGCTGTTTTTT. Its translation is CASSLLGQAYGELFF.

The chain joins TRBV11-3 to TRBJ1-2, with D possibly TRBD1 on 5 matching bases. The germline V and J ends were trimmed by 5 bases and 4 bases, with 14 bases remaining between them. The CDR3 loop spans 14 amino acids. The V gene's germline CDR1 is SGHNT and CDR2 YENEEA. The CDR3 nucleotides read TGTGCCAGCAGCCGCGGGGGGATTGGCTATGGCTACACCTTC. This gives the protein CASSRGGIGYGYTF.

The chain joins TRBV3-1 (or the pseudogene TRBV3-2) to TRBJ2-7; a weak D match, TRBD2 (6 bases). Trimming took off 4 bases at V and 3 bases at J, with 13 bases between the two ends. Per germline, CDR1 LGHDT and CDR2 YNNKEL (reference sequence). This CDR3 is 14 amino acids long. The CDR3 DNA reads as TGTGCCAGCAGCCTAAGTTGGGGGGACTACGAGCAGTACTTC. Encoded protein: CASSLSWGDYEQYF.

This sequence joins TRBV19 and TRBJ1-1, with D perhaps TRBD1 (5 bases). The CDR3 sequence is 14 residues long. Germline CDR1 and CDR2: LNHDA and SQIVND (reference sequence). The V end was cut by 1 base, the J end by 3 bases, with 9 bases between. The CDR3 sequence is CASSIAGVDTEAFF. The CDR3, as DNA: TGTGCCAGTAGTATAGCGGGGGTAGACACTGAAGCTTTCTTT.

The CDR3 region is CASSVRGGALNTEAFF. CDR3 sequence (DNA): TGTGCCAGCAGCGTCAGGGGAGGGGCCCTGAACACTGAAGCTTTCTTT. The gene calls are TRBV9 and TRBJ1-1, with a weak D call TRBD1 (6 bases). CDR1 is SGDLS and CDR2 is YYNGEE in the germline V gene. V dropped 2 bases and J dropped 0 bases, with 14 bases sitting between them. The CDR3 sequence is 16 residues long.

V gene TRBV10-3 combines with J gene TRBJ2-3, with a weak D call TRBD2 (6 bases). V was shortened by 9 bases and J by 3 bases, with 13 bases between the two germline ends. The CDR3 loop spans 13 amino acids. Germline V CDR1 and CDR2: ENHRY, SYGVKD. This CDR3 is CAMGLRLTDTQYF. DNA for the CDR3: TGTGCCATGGGACTCAGGCTAACAGATACGCAGTATTTT.

This chain connects TRBV10-3 to TRBJ2-1, with D maybe TRBD2 (6 bases). Trimming cost V 10 bases and J 7 bases, with 11 bases left between them. The germline gives CDR1 ENHRY, CDR2 SYGVKD. The CDR3 is 11 amino acids. CDR3 residues: CATGDLNEQFF. DNA of the CDR3: TGTGCCACCGGGGACTTAAATGAGCAGTTCTTC.

The chain joins TRBV27 to TRBJ1-1; perhaps TRBD1 as D (5 bases). Germline loops: CDR1 MNHEY, CDR2 SMNVEV (reference sequence). Trimming cost V 5 bases and J 4 bases, with 17 bases left between them. The CDR3 consists of 15 residues. The CDR3 loop reads CASSLNGGESTEAFF. DNA of the CDR3: TGTGCCAGCAGTCTTAACGGGGGTGAGAGCACTGAAGCTTTCTTT.

This sequence joins TRBV9 and TRBJ2-1; TRBD2 aligns across 14 bases. Germline loops: CDR1 SGDLS, CDR2 YYNGEE. With V trimmed by 3 bases and J by 7 bases, 9 bases remained unmatched. The CDR3 spans 17 residues. This CDR3 reads CASSGGLAGGGRNEQFF. The DNA for the CDR3 is TGTGCCAGCAGCGGCGGACTAGCGGGAGGAGGCCGGAATGAGCAGTTCTTC.

J is TRBJ1-3 and V is TRBV10-3; D remains unclear. The length of the CDR3 is 15 residues. Germline values: CDR1 ENHRY, CDR2 SYGVKD. Trimming left V 4 bases short and J 1 base short, with 11 bases between. This CDR3 is CAISVGRESGNTIYF. DNA of the CDR3: TGTGCCATCAGTGTAGGTCGGGAATCTGGAAACACCATATATTTT.

CDR3 loop: CASSLLPAIAGGIGGNEQFF. As DNA, the CDR3 is TGTGCCAGCAGCCTCTTACCCGCAATAGCGGGAGGGATTGGGGGCAATGAGCAGTTCTTC. This sequence joins TRBV3-1 (or the pseudogene TRBV3-2) and TRBJ2-1; 11 nucleotides agree with TRBD2. Unmatched junction bases numbered 20, after V lost 4 bases and J lost 6 bases. Germline assignment: CDR1 LGHDT and CDR2 YNNKEL (reference sequence). CDR3 length: 20 residues.

The chain has TRBV28 and TRBJ1-3; TRBD1 might be the D (5 bases). Germline V gene sequence: CDR1 MDHEN, CDR2 SYDVKM. Trimming removed 5 bases at V and 0 bases at J, with 11 bases between. The CDR3 is 15 amino acids. DNA of the CDR3: TGTGCCAGCAGTACTCCCGGGGGCTCTGGAAACACCATATATTTT. Its protein is CASSTPGGSGNTIYF.

V and J are TRBV6-2 or TRBV6-3 and TRBJ1-2; D is perhaps TRBD1 (6 bases). This CDR3 region has 17 residues. Germline V lookup: CDR1 MNHEY, CDR2 SVGEGT. V was cut by 2 bases and J by 8 bases, with 24 bases left in between. CDR3: CASSYAGKQRTADGYTF. The CDR3 DNA is TGTGCCAGCAGTTACGCAGGAAAACAACGGACAGCCGACGGCTACACCTTC.

V usage is TRBV5-1 and J usage is TRBJ2-7, with 11 bases matching TRBD1. CDR1 SGHRS and CDR2 YFSETQ come from the germline V gene. J gave up 5 bases and V 1 base, and 14 bases lay outside the gene matches. The CDR3 runs 18 residues. The CDR3 protein is CASSLFFLGQGVEHEQYF. The CDR3 DNA reads TGCGCCAGCAGCTTGTTTTTCTTGGGACAGGGGGTCGAGCACGAGCAGTACTTC.

The chain links TRBV19 to TRBJ1-5; 8 nucleotides match TRBD1. The CDR3 contains 13 residues. Germline loops: CDR1 LNHDA, CDR2 SQIVND (reference sequence). The V gene end was trimmed by 10 bases and the J gene end by 4 bases; junction bases not matched to a gene: 6. CDR3: CAIGTGGNQPQHF. The DNA for the CDR3 is TGTGCCATAGGCACAGGGGGGAATCAGCCCCAGCATTTT. The full variable domain, rest sourced from reference TRBV19 and TRBJ1-5, is DGGITQSPKYLFRKEGQNVTLSCEQNLNHDAMYWYRQDPGQGLRLIYYSQIVNDFQKGDIAEGYSVSREKKESFPLTVTSAQKNPTAFYLCAIGTGGNQPQHFGDGTRLSIL.

This clone was found a few times. This sequence joins TRBV6-6 and TRBJ1-6; a weak D match, TRBD1 (6 bases). Germline V gives CDR1 MNHNY, CDR2 SVGAGI (reference sequence). Trimming left V 6 bases short and J 14 bases short, with 17 bases between. CDR3 length: 13 residues. CDR3 sequence (DNA): TGTGCCAGCAGGATAAATGTAGGGGGAGCCCTCCACTTT. It codes for CASRINVGGALHF.

V is TRBV28 and J is TRBJ1-1; TRBD1 matches at 7 bases. The CDR3 loop spans 17 amino acids. Trimming at V came to 6 bases and at J to 3 bases, leaving 16 bases not matched to a gene. Germline V CDR1 and CDR2: MDHEN, SYDVKM. CDR3 sequence (DNA): TGTGCCAGCAGCTCAATACAGGGGTTGGGATCGGACACTGAAGCTTTCTTT. This sequence encodes CASSSIQGLGSDTEAFF. Combining the CDR3 with reference TRBV28 and TRBJ1-1 gives the whole variable domain DVKVTQSSRYLVKRTGEKVFLECVQDMDHENMFWYRQDPGLGLRLIYFSYDVKMKEKGDIPEGYSVSREKKERFSLILESASTNQTSMYLCASSSIQGLGSDTEAFFGQGTRLTVV.

This chain joins TRBV4-1 and TRBJ2-7; D possibly corresponds to TRBD1 (6 bases). The germline gives CDR1 MGHRA, CDR2 YSYEKL. Between the trimmed V and J ends, which lost 1 base and 0 bases, there was a span of 10 bases. CDR3 length equals 15 residues. Here the CDR3 reads CASSQGTAASYEQYF. The DNA of the CDR3 is TGCGCCAGCAGCCAAGGGACAGCGGCCTCCTACGAGCAGTACTTC.

This chain joins TRBV5-4 and TRBJ1-2; 10 bases are a match to TRBD1. Germline CDR1 reads SGHNT; CDR2 reads YYREEE (reference sequence). The length of the CDR3 is 14 residues. The ends lost 3 bases at V and 5 bases at J; junction bases unmatched: 4. The CDR3 sequence is CASSSDRGLYGYTF. Written as DNA, the CDR3 is TGTGCCAGCAGCTCCGACAGGGGGCTGTATGGCTACACCTTC. The variable domain in full, with the rest retrieved from reference TRBV5-4 and TRBJ1-2, is ETGVTQSPTHLIKTRGQQVTLRCSSQSGHNTVSWYQQALGQGPQFIFQYYREEENGRGNFPPRFSGLQFPNYSSELNVNALELDDSALYLCASSSDRGLYGYTFGSGTRLTVV.

This clone was seen once. The chain has TRBV5-1 and TRBJ2-1; tentatively, D is TRBD2 (6 bases). V gave up 4 bases and J gave up 9 bases, with 17 bases separating them. CDR1 is SGHRS and CDR2 is YFSETQ in the germline V gene. CDR3 length: 14 amino acids. Here the CDR3 reads CASSPGDRSGEQFF. The DNA of the CDR3 is TGCGCCAGCAGCCCGGGAGACCGTTCCGGTGAGCAGTTCTTC. The full variable domain, with the rest looked up from reference TRBV5-1 and TRBJ2-1, is KAGVTQTPRYLIKTRGQQVTLSCSPISGHRSVSWYQQTPGQGLQFLFEYFSETQRNKGNFPGRFSGRQFSNSRSEMNVSTLELGDSALYLCASSPGDRSGEQFFGPGTRLTVL.

The chain couples TRBV6-5 to TRBJ1-1; D is possibly TRBD1 (5 bases). This CDR3 is built from 13 residues. CDR1 is MNHEY, CDR2 SVGAGI, per germline. The V end lost 8 bases, the J end lost 4 bases, and 14 bases lay between the germline ends. The CDR3 region is CASQGGYFTEAFF. The CDR3 DNA sequence: TGTGCCAGCCAGGGAGGCTATTTCACTGAAGCTTTCTTT.